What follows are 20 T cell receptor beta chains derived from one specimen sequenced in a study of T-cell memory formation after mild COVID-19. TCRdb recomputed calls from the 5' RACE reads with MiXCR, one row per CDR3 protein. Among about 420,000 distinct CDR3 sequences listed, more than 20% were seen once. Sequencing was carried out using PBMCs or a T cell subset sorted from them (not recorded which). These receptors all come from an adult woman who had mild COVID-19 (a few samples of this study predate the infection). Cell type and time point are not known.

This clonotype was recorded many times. The CDR3 region is CASTPLRTFEPQYF. The CDR3 DNA follows: TGTGCCAGCACCCCCCTCCGGACGTTTGAGCCCCAGTACTTC. The rearrangement uses TRBV12-3 or TRBV12-4 and TRBJ2-5; D is ambiguous. Trimming took off 7 bases at V and 9 bases at J, with 21 bases between the two ends. This CDR3 has 14 amino acids.

CDR3 protein: CASRKRGDEQYF. In nucleotides, the CDR3 is TGTGCCAGCAGAAAGCGAGGCGACGAGCAGTACTTC. This chain uses TRBV12-3 or TRBV12-4 with TRBJ2-7; no firm D call. V was trimmed by 6 bases and J by 5 bases, leaving 11 bases between them. CDR3 length: 12 residues.

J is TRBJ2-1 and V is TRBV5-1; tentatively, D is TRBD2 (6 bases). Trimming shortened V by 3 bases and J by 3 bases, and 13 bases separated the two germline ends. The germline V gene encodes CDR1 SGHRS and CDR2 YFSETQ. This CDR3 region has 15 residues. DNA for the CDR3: TGCGCCAGCAGCTCCCGGGACTTTAGCTACAATGAGCAGTTCTTC. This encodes CASSSRDFSYNEQFF.

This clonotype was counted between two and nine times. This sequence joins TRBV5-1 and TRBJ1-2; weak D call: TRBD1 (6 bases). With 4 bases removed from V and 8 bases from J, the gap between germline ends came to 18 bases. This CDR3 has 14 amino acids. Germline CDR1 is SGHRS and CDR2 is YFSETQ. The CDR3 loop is CASSPGPQGIGYTF. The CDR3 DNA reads TGCGCCAGCAGCCCGGGGCCGCAGGGGATAGGCTACACCTTC.

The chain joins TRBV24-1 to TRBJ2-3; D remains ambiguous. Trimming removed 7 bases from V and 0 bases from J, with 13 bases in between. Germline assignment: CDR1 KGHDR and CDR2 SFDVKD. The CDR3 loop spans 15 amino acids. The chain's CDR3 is CATRSGRRSTDTQYF. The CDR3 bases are TGTGCCACCAGGAGTGGACGCCGAAGCACAGATACGCAGTATTTT.

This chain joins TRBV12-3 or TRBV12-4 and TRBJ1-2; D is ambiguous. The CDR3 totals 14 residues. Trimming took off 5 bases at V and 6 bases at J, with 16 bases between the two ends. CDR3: CASSQDLGRDGYTF. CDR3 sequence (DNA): TGTGCCAGCAGTCAAGACCTCGGGCGGGATGGCTACACCTTC.

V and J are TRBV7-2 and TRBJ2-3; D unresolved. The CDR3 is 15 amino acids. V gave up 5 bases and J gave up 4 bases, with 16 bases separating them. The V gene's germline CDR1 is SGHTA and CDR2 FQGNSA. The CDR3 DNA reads TGTGCCAGCAGCCCCGTCCGCCTATACCCAGATACGCAGTATTTT. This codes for CASSPVRLYPDTQYF.

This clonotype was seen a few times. The CDR3 spells CATSDTPGTSGDSYEQYF. The CDR3 DNA reads as TGTGCCACCAGTGACACCCCCGGGACTAGCGGGGACTCCTACGAGCAGTACTTC. V usage is TRBV24-1 and J usage is TRBJ2-7; 13 bases fit TRBD2. The length of the CDR3 is 18 residues. The V gene's germline CDR1 is KGHDR and CDR2 SFDVKD. J gave up 0 bases and V 4 bases, and 8 bases lay outside the gene matches.

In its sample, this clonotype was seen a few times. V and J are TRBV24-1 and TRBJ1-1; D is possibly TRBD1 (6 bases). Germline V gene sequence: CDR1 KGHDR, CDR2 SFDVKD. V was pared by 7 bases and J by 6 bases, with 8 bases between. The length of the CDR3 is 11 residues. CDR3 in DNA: TGTGCCACCAGGGGACATTCTGAAGCTTTCTTT. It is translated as CATRGHSEAFF.

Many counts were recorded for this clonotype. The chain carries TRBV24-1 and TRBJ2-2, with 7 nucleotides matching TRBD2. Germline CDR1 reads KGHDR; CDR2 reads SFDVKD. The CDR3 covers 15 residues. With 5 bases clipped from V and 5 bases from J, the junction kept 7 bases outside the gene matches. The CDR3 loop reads CATSAGTTETGELFF. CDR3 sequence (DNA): TGTGCCACCAGTGCCGGGACTACTGAAACCGGGGAGCTGTTTTTT.

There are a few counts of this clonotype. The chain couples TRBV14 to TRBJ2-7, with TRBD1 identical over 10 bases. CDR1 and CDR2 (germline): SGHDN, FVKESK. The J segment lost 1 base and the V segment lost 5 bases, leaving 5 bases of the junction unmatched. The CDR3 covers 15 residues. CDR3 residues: CASSWGQGFSYEQYF. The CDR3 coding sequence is TGTGCCAGCAGCTGGGGACAGGGGTTTTCCTACGAGCAGTACTTC.

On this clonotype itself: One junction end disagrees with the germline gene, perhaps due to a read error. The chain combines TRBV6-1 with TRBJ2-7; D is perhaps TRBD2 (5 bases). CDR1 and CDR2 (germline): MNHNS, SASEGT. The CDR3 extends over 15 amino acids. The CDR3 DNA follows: TGTGCCAGCAGCGAAGAGCCGGGAATGACGTACGAGCAGTACTTC. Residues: CASSEEPGMTYEQYF.

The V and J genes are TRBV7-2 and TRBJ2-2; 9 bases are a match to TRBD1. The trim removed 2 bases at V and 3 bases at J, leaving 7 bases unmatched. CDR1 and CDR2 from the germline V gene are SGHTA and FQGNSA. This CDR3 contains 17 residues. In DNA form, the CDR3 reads TGTGCCAGCAGCTTAAGGCCACAGGGGGCATACACCGGGGAGCTGTTTTTT. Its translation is CASSLRPQGAYTGELFF. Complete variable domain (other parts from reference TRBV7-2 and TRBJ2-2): GAGVSQSPSNKVTEKGKDVELRCDPISGHTALYWYRQSLGQGLEFLIYFQGNSAPDKSGLPSDRFSAERTGGSVSTLTIQRTQQEDSAVYLCASSLRPQGAYTGELFFGEGSRLTVL.

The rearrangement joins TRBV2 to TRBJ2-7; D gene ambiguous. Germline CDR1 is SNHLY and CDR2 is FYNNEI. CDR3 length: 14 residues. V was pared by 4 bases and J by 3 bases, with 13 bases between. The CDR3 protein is CASSGVDLLYEQYF. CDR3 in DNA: TGTGCCAGCAGTGGGGTCGACCTCCTCTACGAGCAGTACTTC.

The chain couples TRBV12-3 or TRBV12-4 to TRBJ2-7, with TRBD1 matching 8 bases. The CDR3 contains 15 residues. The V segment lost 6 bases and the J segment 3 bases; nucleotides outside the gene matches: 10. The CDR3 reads CASRLGQGVFYEQYF. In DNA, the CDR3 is TGTGCCAGCAGACTCGGACAGGGCGTTTTCTACGAGCAGTACTTC.

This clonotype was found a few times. CDR3 nucleotides: TGTGCCAGCAGCACAACCGGGACAGACTCTTACGAGCAGTACTTC. This codes for CASSTTGTDSYEQYF. V usage is TRBV9 and J usage is TRBJ2-7, with 7 nucleotides matching TRBD1. Germline assignment: CDR1 SGDLS and CDR2 YYNGEE. V lost 4 bases, J lost 4 bases, and 11 bases stayed unmatched. CDR3 size: 15 residues.

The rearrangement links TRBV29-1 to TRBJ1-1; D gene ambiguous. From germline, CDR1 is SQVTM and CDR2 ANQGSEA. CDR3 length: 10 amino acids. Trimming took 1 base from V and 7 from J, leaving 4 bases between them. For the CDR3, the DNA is TGCAGCGTTGAAGTAGATGAAGCTTTCTTT. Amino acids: CSVEVDEAFF.

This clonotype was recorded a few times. The CDR3 DNA sequence: TGTGCCAGCAGCGAAGCGGGGGCGTCCTACGAGCAGTACTTC. The encoded protein is CASSEAGASYEQYF. This sequence joins TRBV9 and TRBJ2-7; the match to TRBD2 covers 8 bases. This CDR3 is built from 14 residues. Germline V CDR1 and CDR2: SGDLS, YYNGEE. V was clipped by 3 bases and J by 1 base; unmatched bases: 3.

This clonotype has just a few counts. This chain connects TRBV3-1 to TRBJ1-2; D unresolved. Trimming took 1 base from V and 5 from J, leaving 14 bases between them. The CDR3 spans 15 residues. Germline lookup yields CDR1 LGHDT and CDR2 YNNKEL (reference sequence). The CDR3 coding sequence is TGTGCCAGCAGCCAAGTGGCCGGGTCTCCGTATGGCTACACCTTC. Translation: CASSQVAGSPYGYTF.

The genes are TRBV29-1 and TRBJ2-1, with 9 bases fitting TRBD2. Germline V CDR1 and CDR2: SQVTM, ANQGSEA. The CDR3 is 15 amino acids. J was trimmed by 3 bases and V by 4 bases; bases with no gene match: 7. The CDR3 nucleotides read TGCAGCGTTGGGTGGGGGACTAGCAGCTACAATGAGCAGTTCTTC. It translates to CSVGWGTSSYNEQFF.